The 24 T cell receptor beta chains below all came from one sample that was sequenced in a study of T cells after yellow fever vaccination. TCRdb re-called the 5' RACE reads through MiXCR, storing one row per CDR3 protein. This table has 500,000 to 550,000 distinct CDR3 sequences, 21% appearing once. The sample here was PBMCs, taken roughly 20 days after the first yellow fever vaccination. The receptor source for this set is a man between 18 and 35 years old who received the YFV17D yellow fever vaccine.

The chain recombines TRBV10-2 with TRBJ2-4; 9 bases are a match to TRBD2. Germline CDR1 and CDR2: WSHSY and SAAADI. The V segment lost 2 bases and the J segment 3 bases; nucleotides outside the gene matches: 5. The CDR3 runs 16 residues. CDR3 protein: CASSEMRGGLKNIQYF. The DNA of the CDR3 is TGCGCCAGCAGTGAGATGCGGGGGGGCCTCAAAAACATTCAGTACTTC.

This chain uses TRBV12-3 or TRBV12-4 with TRBJ2-3, with TRBD2 as a possible D gene (5 bases). The CDR3 contains 15 residues. V lost 2 bases to trimming and J lost 4 bases, with 13 bases between them. Written as DNA, the CDR3 is TGTGCCAGCAGTTTATCGGGTCGGGGTTCAGATACGCAGTATTTT. Its translation is CASSLSGRGSDTQYF.

The rearrangement joins TRBV11-2 to TRBJ2-1; 8 bases are shared with TRBD1. The CDR3 is 20 amino acids. The trim removed 5 bases at V and 3 bases at J, leaving 21 bases unmatched. The germline V gene has CDR1 SGHAT and CDR2 FQNNGV. CDR3 residues: CASSPSLWQGAIRNYNEQFF. The DNA of the CDR3 is TGTGCCAGCAGCCCGAGCCTTTGGCAGGGGGCGATCCGGAACTACAATGAGCAGTTCTTC.

This clonotype was picked up a small number of times. The rearrangement links TRBV2 to TRBJ2-3, with 8 bases identical to TRBD2. In germline, CDR1 is SNHLY, CDR2 FYNNEI. V dropped 3 bases and J dropped 5; count of bases not matched to a gene: 1. The CDR3 runs 13 residues. The CDR3 coding sequence is TGTGCCAGCAGTGACGGGGGGGAAGATACGCAGTATTTT. It specifies CASSDGGEDTQYF.

This clonotype was recorded a few times. The chain recombines TRBV10-2 with TRBJ2-2; 7 nucleotides match TRBD2. The V segment lost 4 bases and the J segment 6 bases; nucleotides outside the gene matches: 14. This CDR3 has 17 amino acids. Germline V CDR1 and CDR2: WSHSY, SAAADI. The CDR3 sequence: CASSGTGRGPTAGELFF. The CDR3, as DNA: TGCGCCAGCAGTGGGACGGGGAGGGGCCCAACGGCCGGGGAGCTGTTTTTT.

This clonotype was recorded a few times. This chain uses TRBV5-1 with TRBJ1-4, with unresolved D. The CDR3 has 14 amino acids. Germline assignment: CDR1 SGHRS and CDR2 YFSETQ. V dropped 4 bases and J dropped 1 base, with 8 bases sitting between them. Here the CDR3 reads CASSVLGTNEKLFF. The DNA for the CDR3 is TGCGCCAGCAGCGTCTTGGGAACTAATGAAAAACTGTTTTTT.

The chain combines TRBV6-2 or TRBV6-3 with TRBJ1-5; a weak D match, TRBD1 (5 bases). The CDR3 length is 17 residues. V was pared by 0 bases and J by 3 bases, with 15 bases between. Germline CDR1 and CDR2: MNHEY and SVGEGT. The CDR3 is CASSYSRWGDDNQPQHF. CDR3 bases: TGTGCCAGCAGTTACTCGAGATGGGGGGACGACAATCAGCCCCAGCATTTT.

The chain uses TRBV19 and TRBJ1-5; D is possibly TRBD1 (5 bases). The germline V and J ends were trimmed by 4 bases and 10 bases, with 8 bases remaining between them. CDR1 is LNHDA and CDR2 is SQIVND in the germline V gene (reference sequence). The CDR3 extends over 11 amino acids. This CDR3 reads CASSRGRPQHF. CDR3 sequence (DNA): TGTGCCAGTAGTAGGGGACGTCCCCAGCATTTT.

The genes are TRBV4-2 and TRBJ1-4, with TRBD1 as a possible D gene (5 bases). CDR1 LGHNA and CDR2 YNFKEQ come from the germline V gene. The CDR3 contains 15 residues. With 4 bases removed from V and 7 bases from J, the gap between germline ends came to 16 bases. The CDR3 DNA is TGTGCCAGCAGCCCGGCCGGGCGCGGGGGTGAAAAACTGTTTTTT. Amino acids: CASSPAGRGGEKLFF.

This clonotype was recorded at least ten times. CDR3 protein: CAISERGEIYGYTF. The CDR3 DNA follows: TGTGCCATCAGTGAGAGGGGTGAGATCTATGGCTACACCTTC. This sequence joins TRBV10-3 and TRBJ1-2; possibly TRBD1 for D (5 bases). Germline V gene lookup returns CDR1 ENHRY and CDR2 SYGVKD. CDR3 size: 14 residues. V shed 2 bases and J shed 4 bases, with 11 bases lying between them.

This clonotype was seen ten or more times. The chain combines TRBV20-1 with TRBJ2-7, with 7 nucleotides matching TRBD1. The CDR3 spans 13 residues. V shed 2 bases and J 7 bases; nucleotides not matched to a gene: 8. Germline V gives CDR1 DFQATT, CDR2 SNEGSKA (reference sequence). CDR3 loop: CSARSRGGGEQYF. Here the CDR3 DNA reads TGCAGTGCTAGATCGCGAGGGGGCGGTGAGCAGTACTTC.

This clonotype has a handful of counts. This sequence joins TRBV10-3 and TRBJ2-1, with D possibly being TRBD1 (5 bases). This CDR3 region has 15 residues. The V gene lost 1 base and the J gene lost 4 bases, with 11 bases spanning the gap. Germline values: CDR1 ENHRY, CDR2 SYGVKD. The CDR3 nucleotides read TGTGCCATCAGTGAGTTCAGGGAAATGTACAATGAGCAGTTCTTC. Amino acids: CAISEFREMYNEQFF.

V usage is TRBV29-1 and J usage is TRBJ1-2; D unclear. Trimming pared 5 bases from V and 4 bases from J, leaving 5 bases between. Germline lookup yields CDR1 SQVTM and CDR2 ANQGSEA. The CDR3 has 10 residues. The CDR3 loop reads CSVKFYGYTF. The CDR3 region has the DNA TGCAGCGTTAAGTTCTATGGCTACACCTTC.

This clonotype was seen only a few times. V and J are TRBV4-1 and TRBJ2-1; 9 nucleotides match TRBD1. Germline values: CDR1 MGHRA, CDR2 YSYEKL. The CDR3 runs to 17 residues. Losses at the gene ends were 4 bases for V and 6 bases for J; bases not matched to a gene: 13. The CDR3 loop is CASSLTGQGLILNEQFF. For the CDR3, the DNA is TGCGCCAGCAGCCTTACGGGACAGGGACTTATTCTCAATGAGCAGTTCTTC.

The chain has TRBV27 and TRBJ1-1; D unresolved. From germline, CDR1 is MNHEY and CDR2 SMNVEV (reference sequence). This CDR3 is built from 15 residues. V lost 6 bases and J 0 bases, leaving 14 bases between the germline ends. CDR3 in amino acids: CASRYRENMNTEAFF. The CDR3 coding sequence is TGTGCCAGCAGATACCGGGAGAACATGAACACTGAAGCTTTCTTT.

The V gene is TRBV5-1, the J gene TRBJ2-1; D may be TRBD2 (6 bases). CDR1 SGHRS and CDR2 YFSETQ come from the germline V gene. V was trimmed by 6 bases and J by 6 bases, leaving 22 bases between them. This CDR3 region has 16 residues. CDR3 bases: TGCGCCAGCATCCCGGGATATGGGACTGCGAGCAATGAGCAGTTCTTC. Translation: CASIPGYGTASNEQFF. The whole variable domain, remainder taken from reference TRBV5-1 and TRBJ2-1, is KAGVTQTPRYLIKTRGQQVTLSCSPISGHRSVSWYQQTPGQGLQFLFEYFSETQRNKGNFPGRFSGRQFSNSRSEMNVSTLELGDSALYLCASIPGYGTASNEQFFGPGTRLTVL.

This clonotype has a handful of counts. The chain carries TRBV19 and TRBJ1-2; possible D gene TRBD1, 5 bases. CDR1 and CDR2 from the germline V gene are LNHDA and SQIVND (reference sequence). The V and J ends lost 7 bases and 8 bases respectively, with 20 bases between them. The CDR3 is 14 residues long. The CDR3 is CASNPSGQRGGYTF. The CDR3 DNA is TGTGCCAGTAATCCCTCGGGTCAGAGGGGAGGCTACACCTTC.

This clonotype was seen a few times. This sequence joins TRBV6-2 or TRBV6-3 and TRBJ1-5; no definite D call. Trimming left V 6 bases short and J 0 bases short, with 9 bases between. From germline, CDR1 is MNHEY and CDR2 SVGEGT. The CDR3 spans 14 residues. The CDR3 spells CASRGLLSNQPQHF. DNA of the CDR3: TGTGCCAGCAGAGGTCTACTTAGCAATCAGCCCCAGCATTTT.

There are a few counts of this clonotype. The chain links TRBV5-1 to TRBJ2-6, with D perhaps being TRBD1 or TRBD2 (5 bases each). The germline V and J ends were trimmed by 4 bases and 0 bases, with 14 bases remaining between them. The CDR3 consists of 17 residues. Germline CDR1 and CDR2: SGHRS and YFSETQ. The CDR3 coding sequence is TGCGCCAGCAGCCTCCCTCCGGGGCCCTCTGGGGCCAACGTCCTGACTTTC. Encoded protein: CASSLPPGPSGANVLTF.

Many counts were recorded for this clonotype. CDR3 sequence reads: CSISSESQGTQYF. The CDR3 DNA reads as TGCAGCATCAGTTCCGAAAGCCAGGGGACCCAGTACTTC. The chain employs TRBV29-1 and TRBJ2-5, with a possible D match to TRBD1 (5 bases). Germline V gene sequence: CDR1 SQVTM, CDR2 ANQGSEA. Trimming removed 8 bases at V and 7 bases at J, with 20 bases between. The CDR3 has 13 residues.

The V gene is TRBV4-3, the J gene TRBJ1-2, with unresolved D. Germline V gene data show CDR1 as LGHNA and CDR2 as YSLEER. The V gene lost 0 bases and the J gene lost 5 bases, with 10 bases spanning the gap. The CDR3 consists of 14 residues. The CDR3, as DNA: TGCGCCAGCAGCCAAGAAAACGGGCGGTATGGCTACACCTTC. This sequence encodes CASSQENGRYGYTF.

This clonotype was counted a few times. The chain carries TRBV7-9 and TRBJ2-3, with D unclear. Trimming stripped 7 bases from V and 2 bases from J, with 7 bases between. Germline V gene sequence: CDR1 SEHNR, CDR2 FQNEAQ (reference sequence). The CDR3 extends over 12 amino acids. Here the CDR3 reads CASKHFTDTQYF. The CDR3 DNA is TGTGCCAGCAAACACTTCACAGATACGCAGTATTTT. Using reference TRBV7-9 and TRBJ2-3 for the parts outside the CDR3, the full variable domain is DTGVSQNPRHKITKRGQNVTFRCDPISEHNRLYWYRQTLGQGPEFLTYFQNEAQLEKSRLLSDRFSAERPKGSFSTLEIQRTEQGDSAMYLCASKHFTDTQYFGPGTRLTVL.

The rearrangement uses TRBV4-1 and TRBJ2-3; 9 bases agree with TRBD2. Trimming cost V 1 base and J 6 bases; bases outside gene matches: 8. Germline CDR1 is MGHRA and CDR2 is YSYEKL. There are 16 residues in the CDR3. CDR3 bases: TGCGCCAGCAGCCAAGGAGCGGGGGGAGGTCGGGATACGCAGTATTTT. This encodes CASSQGAGGGRDTQYF.

This clonotype occurred a few times. The chain joins TRBV6-1 to TRBJ2-2; the D gene is possibly TRBD1 (6 bases). This CDR3 is built from 14 residues. V lost 6 bases and J 1 base, leaving 9 bases between the germline ends. CDR1 is MNHNS and CDR2 is SASEGT in the germline V gene. In DNA form, the CDR3 reads TGTGCCAGCAGATGGGGACAGAACACCGGGGAGCTGTTTTTT. The encoded protein is CASRWGQNTGELFF.